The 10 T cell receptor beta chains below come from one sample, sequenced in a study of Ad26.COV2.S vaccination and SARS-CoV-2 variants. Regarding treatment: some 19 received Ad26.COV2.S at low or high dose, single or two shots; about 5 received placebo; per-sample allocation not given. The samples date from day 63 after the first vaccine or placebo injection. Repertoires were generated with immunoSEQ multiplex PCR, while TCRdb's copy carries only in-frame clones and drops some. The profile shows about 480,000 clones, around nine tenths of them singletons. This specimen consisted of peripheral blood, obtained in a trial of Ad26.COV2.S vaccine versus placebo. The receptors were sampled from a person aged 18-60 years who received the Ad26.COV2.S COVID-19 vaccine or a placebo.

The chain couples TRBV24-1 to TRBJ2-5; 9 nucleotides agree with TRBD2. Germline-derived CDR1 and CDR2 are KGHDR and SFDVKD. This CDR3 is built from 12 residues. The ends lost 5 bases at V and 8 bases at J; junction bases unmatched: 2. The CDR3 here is CATSGAGGTQYF. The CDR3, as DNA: TGTGCCACCAGTGGAGCGGGAGGAACCCAGTACTTC.

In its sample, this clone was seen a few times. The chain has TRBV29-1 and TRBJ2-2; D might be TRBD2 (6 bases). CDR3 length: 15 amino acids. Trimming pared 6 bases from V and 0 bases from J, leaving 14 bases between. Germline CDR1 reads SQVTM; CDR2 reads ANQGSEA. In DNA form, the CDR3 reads TGCAGCGTCGCGCGGGGCGGCGCGAACACCGGGGAGCTGTTTTTT. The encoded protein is CSVARGGANTGELFF.

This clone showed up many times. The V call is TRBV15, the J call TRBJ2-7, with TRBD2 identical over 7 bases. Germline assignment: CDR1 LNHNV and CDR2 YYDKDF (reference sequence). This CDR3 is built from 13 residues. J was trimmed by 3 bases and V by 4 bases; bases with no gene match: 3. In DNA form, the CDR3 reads TGTGCCACCAGCAAACTAGCGAACTACGAGCAGTACTTC. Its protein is CATSKLANYEQYF.

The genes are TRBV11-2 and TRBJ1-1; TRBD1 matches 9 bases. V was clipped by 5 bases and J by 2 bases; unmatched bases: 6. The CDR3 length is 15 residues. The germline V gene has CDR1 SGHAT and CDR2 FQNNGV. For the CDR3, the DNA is TGTGCCAGCAGCGGACAGGGGTGGGTAAACACTGAAGCTTTCTTT. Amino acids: CASSGQGWVNTEAFF.

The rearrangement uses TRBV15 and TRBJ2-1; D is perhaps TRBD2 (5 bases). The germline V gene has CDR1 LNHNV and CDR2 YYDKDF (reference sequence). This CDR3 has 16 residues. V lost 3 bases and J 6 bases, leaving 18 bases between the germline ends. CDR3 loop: CATSRDGVPSGNEQFF. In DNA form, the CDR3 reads TGTGCCACCAGCAGGGACGGGGTCCCCTCCGGCAATGAGCAGTTCTTC.

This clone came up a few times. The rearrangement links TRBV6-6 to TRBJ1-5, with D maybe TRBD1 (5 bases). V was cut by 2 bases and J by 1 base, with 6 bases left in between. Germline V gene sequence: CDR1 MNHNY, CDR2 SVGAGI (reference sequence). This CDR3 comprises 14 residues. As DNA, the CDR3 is TGTGCCAGCAGTTACCGGGACAGCAATCAGCCCCAGCATTTT. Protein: CASSYRDSNQPQHF.

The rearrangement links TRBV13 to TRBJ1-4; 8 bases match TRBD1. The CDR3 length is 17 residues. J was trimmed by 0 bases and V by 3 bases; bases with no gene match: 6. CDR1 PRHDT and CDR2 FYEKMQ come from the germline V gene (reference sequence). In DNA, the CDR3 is TGTGCCAGCAGCTTGGGGACAGGAGGAGCAACTAATGAAAAACTGTTTTTT. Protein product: CASSLGTGGATNEKLFF. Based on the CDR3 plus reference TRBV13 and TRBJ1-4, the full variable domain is AAGVIQSPRHLIKEKRETATLKCYPIPRHDTVYWYQQGPGQDPQFLISFYEKMQSDKGSIPDRFSAQQFSDYHSELNMSSLELGDSALYFCASSLGTGGATNEKLFFGSGTQLSVL.

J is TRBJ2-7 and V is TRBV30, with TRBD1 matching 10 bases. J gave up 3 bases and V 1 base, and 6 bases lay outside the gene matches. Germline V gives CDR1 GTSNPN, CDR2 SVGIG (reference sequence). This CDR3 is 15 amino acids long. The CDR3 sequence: CAWSGWGQGFYEQYF. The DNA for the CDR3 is TGTGCCTGGAGTGGATGGGGACAGGGGTTCTACGAGCAGTACTTC.

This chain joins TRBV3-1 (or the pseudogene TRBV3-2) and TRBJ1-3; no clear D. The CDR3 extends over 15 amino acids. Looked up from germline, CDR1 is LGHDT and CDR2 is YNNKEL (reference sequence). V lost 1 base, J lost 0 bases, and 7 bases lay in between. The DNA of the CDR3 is TGTGCCAGCAGCCAAGGACTGCACTCTGGAAACACCATATATTTT. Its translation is CASSQGLHSGNTIYF.

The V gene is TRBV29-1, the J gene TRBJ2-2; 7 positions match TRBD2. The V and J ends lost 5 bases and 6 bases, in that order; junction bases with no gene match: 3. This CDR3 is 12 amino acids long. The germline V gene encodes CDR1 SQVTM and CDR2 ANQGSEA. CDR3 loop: CSVYAGAGELFF. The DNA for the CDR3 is TGCAGCGTTTATGCGGGAGCCGGGGAGCTGTTTTTT.